This paragraph reports one T cell receptor beta chain. Its target antigen remains unknown. The data belong to a study of T cells expressing NK-cell markers (dated by TCRdb to 2019 to 2021). Background for the entire study: In sorted CD3+CD56+NKG2C+, CD3+CD56+NKG2C- and CD3+CD56-NKG2C+ T-cell subsets from eight or nine donors, TCR beta-chain repertoires were profiled. Among the eight sequenced donors, seven were HCMV-seropositive and one was HCMV-seronegative. Libraries were sequenced as 2 x 150 bp reads on Illumina HiSeq 2000/2500, MiSeq or NextSeq. The eight sequenced donors were randomly selected healthy volunteers, three men and five women. Broad study findings and their caveats: In 6 or 7 donors, the dominant CD3+CD56+NKG2C+ clonotypes ranked among the top 10 CD8+ clonotypes, making up about 1.0-7.5% of CD8+ T cells. Those dominant clonotypes were again the most abundant among CD3+CD56-NKG2C+ cells in several donors, at roughly 25-60.1%. It remained unclear whether the expanded NKG2C-expressing T cell clones were specific for HCMV antigens.

According to the germline V gene (reference sequence), CDR1 reads LNHNV and CDR2 reads YYDKDF. The CDR3 runs 16 amino acids, cysteine and phenylalanine included. The protein alone is recorded here. The sequencer was an Illumina HiSeq 2000. TCR beta cDNA libraries were prepared using 5'RACE template switching, which introduced a universal primer site and unique molecular identifiers. Synthesis of cDNA was primed from the TCR beta constant segment and was followed by two consecutive PCR amplification steps. On the authors' methods: MIGEC was used to demultiplex reads and group the reads by UMI, and MiTCR was used to assemble and quantify clonotypes. To remove erroneous sequences, TCR cDNA sequences were retained only when supported by two or more reads. The tcR package was used for downstream repertoire analysis, and clonotypes were matched between fractions using CDR3 nucleotide sequence together with V segment. VDJmatch was used to annotate antigen specificity against VDJdb, with one amino acid substitution in CDR3 permitted. TCRdb reprocessed the reads and provides one entry for every CDR3 protein sequence; no DNA is given. The V and J calls, along with clone size, are taken from TCRdb and not from the paper's own processing. Per the sample table, the count is roughly 3,200 distinct CDR3 sequences. The ten largest clones take up 30% of the sample.

A commercial ELISA kit detecting HCMV-specific IgG in serum was used to determine HCMV serostatus. Ficoll density gradient centrifugation was used to isolate peripheral blood mononuclear cells from blood. This TCR was recovered from a woman younger than 35 in good health. Donor details come from another sample of the same person, matched by shared clones. Sequenced material: blood T cells: a sorted CD56 or NKG2C T cell subset, CD4+ or CD8+ T cells, or bulk PBMC T cells (not recorded which). This sequence uses TRBV15 and TRBJ2-1; absent DNA, TCRdb's TRBD1 call cannot be checked. The encoded CDR3 is CATSRDRGTGNNEQFF.